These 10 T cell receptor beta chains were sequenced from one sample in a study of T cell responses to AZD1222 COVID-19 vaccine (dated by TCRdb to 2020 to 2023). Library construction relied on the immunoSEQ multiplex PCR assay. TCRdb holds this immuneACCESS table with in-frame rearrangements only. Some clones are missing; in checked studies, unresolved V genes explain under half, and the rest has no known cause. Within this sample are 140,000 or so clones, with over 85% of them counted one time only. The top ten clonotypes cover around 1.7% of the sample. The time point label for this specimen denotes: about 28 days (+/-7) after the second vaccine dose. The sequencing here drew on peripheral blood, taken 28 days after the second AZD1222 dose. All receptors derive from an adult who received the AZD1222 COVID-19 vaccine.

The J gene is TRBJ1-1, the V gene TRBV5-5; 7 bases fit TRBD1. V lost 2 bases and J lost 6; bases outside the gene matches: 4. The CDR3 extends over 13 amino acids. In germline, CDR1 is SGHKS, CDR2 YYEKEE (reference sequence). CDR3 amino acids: CASSFDRDAEAFF. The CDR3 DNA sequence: TGTGCCAGCAGCTTTGACAGGGATGCTGAAGCTTTCTTT.

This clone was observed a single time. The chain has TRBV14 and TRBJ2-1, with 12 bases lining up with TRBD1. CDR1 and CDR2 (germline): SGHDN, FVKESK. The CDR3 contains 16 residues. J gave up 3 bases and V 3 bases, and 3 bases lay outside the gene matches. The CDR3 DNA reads TGTGCCAGCAGCCACCGGGACAGGGGGCTCTACAATGAGCAGTTCTTC. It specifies CASSHRDRGLYNEQFF. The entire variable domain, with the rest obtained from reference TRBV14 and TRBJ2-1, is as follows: EAGVTQFPSHSVIEKGQTVTLRCDPISGHDNLYWYRRVMGKEIKFLLHFVKESKQDESGMPNNRFLAERTGGTYSTLKVQPAELEDSGVYFCASSHRDRGLYNEQFFGPGTRLTVL.

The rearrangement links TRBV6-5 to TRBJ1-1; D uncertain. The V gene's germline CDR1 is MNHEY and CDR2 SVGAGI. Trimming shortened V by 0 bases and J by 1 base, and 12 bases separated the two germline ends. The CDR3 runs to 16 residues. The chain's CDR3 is CASSYSGGRANTEAFF. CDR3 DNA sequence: TGTGCCAGCAGTTACTCAGGAGGCAGAGCGAACACTGAAGCTTTCTTT.

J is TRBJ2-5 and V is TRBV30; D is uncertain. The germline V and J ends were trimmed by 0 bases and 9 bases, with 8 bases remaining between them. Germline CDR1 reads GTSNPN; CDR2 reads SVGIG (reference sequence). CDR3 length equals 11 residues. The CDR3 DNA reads TGTGCCTGGAGTGTTGAGCGCCCCCAGTACTTC. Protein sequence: CAWSVERPQYF.

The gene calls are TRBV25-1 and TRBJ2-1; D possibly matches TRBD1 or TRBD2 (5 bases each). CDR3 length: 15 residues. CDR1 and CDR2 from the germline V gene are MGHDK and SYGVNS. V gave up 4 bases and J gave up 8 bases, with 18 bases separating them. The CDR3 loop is CASSGAGTDWHEQFF. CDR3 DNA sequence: TGTGCCAGCAGTGGGGCAGGGACGGATTGGCATGAGCAGTTCTTC.

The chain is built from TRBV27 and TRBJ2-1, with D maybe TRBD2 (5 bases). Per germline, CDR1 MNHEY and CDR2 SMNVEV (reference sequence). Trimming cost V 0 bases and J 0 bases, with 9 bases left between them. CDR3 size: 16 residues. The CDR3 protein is CASSLSGLPSYNEQFF. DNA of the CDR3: TGTGCCAGCAGTTTATCTGGACTCCCCTCCTACAATGAGCAGTTCTTC.

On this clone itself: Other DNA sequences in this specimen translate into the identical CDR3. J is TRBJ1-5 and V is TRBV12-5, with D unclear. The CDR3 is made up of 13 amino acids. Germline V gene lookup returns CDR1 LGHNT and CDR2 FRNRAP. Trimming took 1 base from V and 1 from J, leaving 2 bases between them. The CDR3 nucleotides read TGTGCTAGTGGTTTGGAGAGCAATCAGCCCCAGCATTTT. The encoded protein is CASGLESNQPQHF. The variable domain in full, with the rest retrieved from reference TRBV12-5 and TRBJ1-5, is DARVTQTPRHKVTEMGQEVTMRCQPILGHNTVFWYRQTMMQGLELLAYFRNRAPLDDSGMPKDRFSAEMPDATLATLKIQPSEPRDSAVYFCASGLESNQPQHFGDGTRLSIL.

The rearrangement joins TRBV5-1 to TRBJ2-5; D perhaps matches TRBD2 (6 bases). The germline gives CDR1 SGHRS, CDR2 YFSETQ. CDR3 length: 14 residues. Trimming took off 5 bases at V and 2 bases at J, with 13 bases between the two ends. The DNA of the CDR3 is TGCGCCAGCAGAACGGGTAGCGGACAAGAGACCCAGTACTTC. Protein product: CASRTGSGQETQYF.

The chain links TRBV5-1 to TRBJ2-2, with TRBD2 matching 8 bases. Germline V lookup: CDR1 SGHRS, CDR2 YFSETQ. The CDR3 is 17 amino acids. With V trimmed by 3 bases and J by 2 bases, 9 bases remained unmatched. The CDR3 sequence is CASSSSGLARNTGELFF. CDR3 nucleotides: TGCGCCAGCAGCTCATCCGGACTAGCACGCAACACCGGGGAGCTGTTTTTT.

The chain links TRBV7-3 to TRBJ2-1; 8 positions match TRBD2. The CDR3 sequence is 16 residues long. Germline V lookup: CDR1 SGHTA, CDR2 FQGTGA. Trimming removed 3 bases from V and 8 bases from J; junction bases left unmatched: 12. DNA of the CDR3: TGTGCCAGCAGCTTGGGGACGGGCCCCGGGAGGGATGAGCAGTTCTTC. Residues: CASSLGTGPGRDEQFF.